The 22 T cell receptor beta chains in this list originate from one sample, sequenced in a study of control samples from healthy donors and cancer patients. TCRdb's table, derived via immunoSEQ multiplex PCR, lists solely in-frame clones and lacks some. Among fewer than 65,000 clones listed, about four fifths were seen once. The sequencing sample was made of blood. Receptors originate from a man between 70 and 80 years old in good health.

The rearrangement uses TRBV15 and TRBJ2-1; 14 nucleotides align to TRBD2. This CDR3 has 20 amino acids. The V gene's germline CDR1 is LNHNV and CDR2 YYDKDF (reference sequence). The junction had 17 bases not matched to a gene; V was cut back by 1 base and J by 9 bases. In DNA, the CDR3 is TGTGCCACCAGCAGAGGAGGGACTAGCGGGGGTCTAACCTCTGGAGGTGAGCAGTTCTTC. Its protein is CATSRGGTSGGLTSGGEQFF.

The V call is TRBV3-1 (or the pseudogene TRBV3-2), the J call TRBJ2-4; D is possibly TRBD2 (5 bases). V was cut by 0 bases and J by 0 bases, with 12 bases left in between. In germline, CDR1 is LGHDT, CDR2 YNNKEL (reference sequence). The length of the CDR3 is 17 residues. The CDR3 spells CASSQDRGVIAKNIQYF. The CDR3 nucleotides read TGTGCCAGCAGCCAAGATCGGGGAGTTATAGCCAAAAACATTCAGTACTTC.

This clone occurred a few times. The rearrangement joins TRBV11-2 to TRBJ1-2, with D perhaps matching TRBD1 (5 bases). Deletions cut 5 bases from V and 7 bases from J, with 29 bases between. Germline values: CDR1 SGHAT, CDR2 FQNNGV. The CDR3 is 18 residues long. CDR3 bases: TGTGCCAGCAGCACTTTTCGGGGGAGGGGAGCCCATTCTGGTGGCTACACCTTC. This translates into CASSTFRGRGAHSGGYTF.

This rearrangement joins TRBV10-2 to TRBJ1-4, with 9 bases fitting TRBD1. CDR1 WSHSY and CDR2 SAAADI come from the germline V gene. J gave up 3 bases and V 4 bases, and 3 bases lay outside the gene matches. The CDR3 is made up of 15 amino acids. The CDR3 coding sequence is TGCGCCAGCAGTGGGGGACAGGGACCTAATGAAAAACTGTTTTTT. Its protein product is CASSGGQGPNEKLFF.

The rearrangement uses TRBV6-5 and TRBJ2-5, with unresolved D. Germline-derived CDR1 and CDR2 are MNHEY and SVGAGI. CDR3 length equals 16 residues. V lost 0 bases and J lost 2, with 13 bases in between. CDR3 in DNA: TGTGCCAGCAGTTACTCGACGGTAGACGGTCAAGAGACCCAGTACTTC. Translated: CASSYSTVDGQETQYF.

CDR3 DNA: TGTGCCAGCAGTTTACGGCGTTCCTACGAGCAGTACTTC. Translation gives CASSLRRSYEQYF. This chain uses TRBV6-5 with TRBJ2-7; D unresolved. Germline V gene sequence: CDR1 MNHEY, CDR2 SVGAGI. The CDR3 is 13 residues long. V was clipped by 4 bases and J by 1 base, with 8 bases between them.

The chain carries TRBV6-6 and TRBJ2-5, with D perhaps TRBD1 (6 bases). Germline CDR1 MNHNY, CDR2 SVGAGI (reference sequence). The CDR3 totals 14 residues. Deletions cut 5 bases from V and 3 bases from J, with 13 bases between. CDR3 bases: TGTGCCAGCAGTAACCGGGACACTAAAGAGACCCAGTACTTC. Translation gives CASSNRDTKETQYF.

This chain connects TRBV7-2 to TRBJ1-1; D is perhaps TRBD1 (5 bases). The V gene's germline CDR1 is SGHTA and CDR2 FQGNSA. The CDR3 spans 16 residues. With 5 bases removed from V and 1 base from J, the gap between germline ends came to 17 bases. The CDR3 nucleotides read TGTGCCAGCAGCCAATGGGGTGGGGGTAGGAACACTGAAGCTTTCTTT. It translates to CASSQWGGGRNTEAFF.

This clone was observed a single time. The chain has TRBV2 and TRBJ1-6, with 7 bases identical to TRBD1. Germline loops: CDR1 SNHLY, CDR2 FYNNEI. V gave up 8 bases and J gave up 6 bases; unmatched junction bases: 10. This CDR3 spans 15 amino acids. The DNA for the CDR3 is TGTGCCAGCGGATTATCGACAGGGAGTAATTCACCCCTCCACTTT. Translation gives CASGLSTGSNSPLHF.

The chain joins TRBV6-5 to TRBJ1-1; D might be TRBD1 (6 bases). The V gene lost 6 bases and the J gene lost 11 bases, with 19 bases spanning the gap. The CDR3 totals 13 residues. The germline CDR1 and CDR2 sequences are MNHEY and SVGAGI. This CDR3 reads CASSIGTPRAAFF. The CDR3 nucleotides are TGTGCCAGCAGCATTGGGACACCCCGTGCGGCTTTCTTT.

This clone was observed once. The V call is TRBV7-8, the J call TRBJ1-4; D remains unclear. CDR1 is SGHVS and CDR2 is FQNEAQ in the germline V gene. Trimming cost V 4 bases and J 11 bases, with 14 bases left between them. The CDR3 is made up of 13 amino acids. CDR3 in DNA: TGTGCCAGCAGCTCCCGGGAGGGTGTGAAACTGTTTTTT. Its translation is CASSSREGVKLFF. The entire variable domain, with the rest obtained from reference TRBV7-8 and TRBJ1-4, is as follows: GAGVSQSPRYKVAKRGQDVALRCDPISGHVSLFWYQQALGQGPEFLTYFQNEAQLDKSGLPSDRFFAERPEGSVSTLKIQRTQQEDSAVYLCASSSREGVKLFFGSGTQLSVL.

This chain uses TRBV18 with TRBJ1-5, with D unresolved. V was trimmed by 3 bases and J by 6 bases, leaving 15 bases between them. The CDR3 consists of 15 residues. From germline, CDR1 is KGHSH and CDR2 LQKENI. The CDR3 loop reads CASSPGGFPTQPQHF. In DNA form, the CDR3 reads TGTGCCAGCTCACCTGGAGGGTTCCCTACTCAGCCCCAGCATTTT.

CDR3 coding DNA: TGTGCCAGCAGGAGACAGTTCAATCAGCCCCAGCATTTT. Protein: CASRRQFNQPQHF. V and J are TRBV28 and TRBJ1-5; TRBD1 is a possible D gene (5 bases). Germline loops: CDR1 MDHEN, CDR2 SYDVKM. The CDR3 sequence is 13 residues long. V lost 6 bases and J lost 3, with 9 bases in between. Full variable domain (outside the CDR3, taken from reference TRBV28 and TRBJ1-5): DVKVTQSSRYLVKRTGEKVFLECVQDMDHENMFWYRQDPGLGLRLIYFSYDVKMKEKGDIPEGYSVSREKKERFSLILESASTNQTSMYLCASRRQFNQPQHFGDGTRLSIL.

The rearrangement joins TRBV7-3 to TRBJ2-6; D is undetermined. Trimming cost V 1 base and J 3 bases, with 7 bases left between them. The CDR3 has 15 amino acids. Germline CDR1 is SGHTA and CDR2 is FQGTGA. As DNA, the CDR3 is TGTGCCAGCAGCTTAATGGGTTATGGGGCCAACGTCCTGACTTTC. Its protein is CASSLMGYGANVLTF.

The chain couples TRBV6-6 to TRBJ2-3, with 11 positions matching TRBD2. This CDR3 comprises 20 residues. With 6 bases clipped from V and 5 bases from J, the junction kept 22 bases outside the gene matches. Looked up from germline, CDR1 is MNHNY and CDR2 is SVGAGI (reference sequence). This CDR3 reads CASSLVATGTSGPKGDTQYF. The CDR3 region has the DNA TGTGCCAGCAGCCTCGTAGCTACCGGGACTAGCGGACCAAAAGGAGATACGCAGTATTTT.

V usage is TRBV5-4 and J usage is TRBJ1-3, with TRBD1 matching 8 bases. This CDR3 spans 16 amino acids. The junction had 5 bases not matched to a gene; V was cut back by 3 bases and J by 0 bases. Germline loops: CDR1 SGHNT, CDR2 YYREEE (reference sequence). The CDR3 loop is CASSYSGGDSGNTIYF. CDR3 coding DNA: TGTGCCAGCAGCTACTCAGGGGGCGACTCTGGAAACACCATATATTTT.

This rearrangement joins TRBV3-1 (or the pseudogene TRBV3-2) to TRBJ2-3; TRBD2 matches 7 bases. In germline, CDR1 is LGHDT, CDR2 YNNKEL (reference sequence). The CDR3 is made up of 16 amino acids. Trimming cost V 3 bases and J 6 bases; bases outside gene matches: 12. Here the CDR3 DNA reads TGTGCCAGCAGCCACCCTGGCCGGCGGGAGACCGATACGCAGTATTTT. Protein product: CASSHPGRRETDTQYF.

The chain combines TRBV19 with TRBJ1-2; the match to TRBD1 covers 7 bases. The CDR3 is made up of 15 amino acids. Trimming at V came to 3 bases and at J to 2 bases, leaving 6 bases not matched to a gene. The germline V gene has CDR1 LNHDA and CDR2 SQIVND (reference sequence). Written as DNA, the CDR3 is TGTGCCAGTAGTATTTGGGACAGCATCAACTATGGCTACACCTTC. This translates into CASSIWDSINYGYTF.

The chain is built from TRBV7-2 and TRBJ2-1; TRBD2 aligns across 8 bases. V shed 0 bases and J 2 bases; nucleotides not matched to a gene: 3. The CDR3 totals 16 residues. Germline CDR1 is SGHTA and CDR2 is FQGNSA. CDR3 in DNA: TGTGCCAGCAGCTTAGCTAGCGGGGCGACCTACAATGAGCAGTTCTTC. Protein: CASSLASGATYNEQFF. Full variable domain (missing parts from reference TRBV7-2 and TRBJ2-1): GAGVSQSPSNKVTEKGKDVELRCDPISGHTALYWYRQSLGQGLEFLIYFQGNSAPDKSGLPSDRFSAERTGGSVSTLTIQRTQQEDSAVYLCASSLASGATYNEQFFGPGTRLTVL.

The rearrangement joins TRBV2 to TRBJ2-3; weak D call: TRBD1 (7 bases). V was pared by 3 bases and J by 2 bases, with 15 bases between. The CDR3 totals 16 residues. The germline gives CDR1 SNHLY, CDR2 FYNNEI. DNA of the CDR3: TGTGCCAGCAGTGACCTGACAGGGAGGCTCACAGATACGCAGTATTTT. This translates into CASSDLTGRLTDTQYF.

The rearrangement links TRBV4-2 to TRBJ1-2; D might be TRBD1 (6 bases). Between the trimmed V and J ends, which lost 5 bases and 4 bases, there was a span of 14 bases. This CDR3 spans 14 amino acids. In germline, CDR1 is LGHNA, CDR2 YNFKEQ. The CDR3 region is CASSVRGQVYGYTF. In DNA form, the CDR3 reads TGTGCCAGCAGCGTGAGGGGACAAGTCTATGGCTACACCTTC.

The CDR3 coding sequence is TGTGCCACCAGTGATGAGACAGGGCCTAGCACAGATACGCAGTATTTT. Translating it yields CATSDETGPSTDTQYF. The chain has TRBV24-1 and TRBJ2-3, with 7 bases identical to TRBD1. V trimming: 3 bases; J trimming: 0 bases; junction bases outside the gene matches: 5. The CDR3 runs to 16 residues. Germline CDR1 and CDR2: KGHDR and SFDVKD.